The 11 T cell receptor beta chains below come from one sample, sequenced in a study of preoperative IRX-2 immunotherapy in early breast cancer. Regarding treatment: preoperative locoregional IRX-2 cytokine immunotherapy. Assay: immunoSEQ multiplex PCR; the TCRdb copy retains only in-frame clones and omits some. The table records about 98,000 clones, 75% to 90% of them present only once. This specimen consisted of tumor tissue, obtained after IRX-2 immunotherapy. The source of these receptors is a human donor with breast cancer.

The chain recombines TRBV2 with TRBJ2-1; 10 nucleotides agree with TRBD2. The CDR3 contains 15 residues. Germline V gene sequence: CDR1 SNHLY, CDR2 FYNNEI. V shed 6 bases and J 0 bases; nucleotides not matched to a gene: 2. The CDR3, as DNA: TGTGCCAGCAGCGTAGCGGGGGGCTCCTACAATGAGCAGTTCTTC. The encoded protein is CASSVAGGSYNEQFF.

The chain joins TRBV5-1 to TRBJ2-7; 9 nucleotides align to TRBD2. CDR1 and CDR2 (germline): SGHRS, YFSETQ. The CDR3 is 17 residues long. V lost 3 bases to trimming and J lost 0 bases; unmatched junction nucleotides: 10. CDR3 bases: TGCGCCAGCAGCTCGGCGGGGGGGACTGTCAACTCCTACGAGCAGTACTTC. Protein sequence: CASSSAGGTVNSYEQYF.

The chain is built from TRBV15 and TRBJ1-1; 7 bases match TRBD1. With 0 bases clipped from V and 5 bases from J, the junction kept 12 bases outside the gene matches. Germline V CDR1 and CDR2: LNHNV, YYDKDF (reference sequence). There are 17 residues in the CDR3. The DNA of the CDR3 is TGTGCCACCAGCAGAGATACGGTACAGGGGCGACAAACTGAAGCTTTCTTT. It specifies CATSRDTVQGRQTEAFF.

V and J are TRBV6-8 and TRBJ1-1; TRBD1 aligns across 7 bases. The length of the CDR3 is 15 residues. The trim removed 1 base at V and 3 bases at J, leaving 5 bases unmatched. CDR1 MNHGY and CDR2 SAAAGT come from the germline V gene. In DNA form, the CDR3 reads TGTGCCAGCAGTTACTTTATTCAGGGGGACACTGAAGCTTTCTTT. Translation gives CASSYFIQGDTEAFF.

This CDR3 is CATSRAGGPDYGYTF. The CDR3 nucleotides read TGTGCCACCAGCAGAGCAGGGGGTCCTGACTATGGCTACACCTTC. The chain combines TRBV15 with TRBJ1-2, with TRBD1 matching over 7 bases. CDR1 and CDR2 from the germline V gene are LNHNV and YYDKDF (reference sequence). This CDR3 contains 15 residues. J lost 3 bases, V lost 1 base, and 5 bases had no gene match.

The V gene is TRBV5-1, the J gene TRBJ1-2, with D tentatively TRBD1 (6 bases). The CDR3 totals 16 residues. The V and J ends lost 4 bases and 0 bases respectively, with 16 bases between them. Germline V gene data show CDR1 as SGHRS and CDR2 as YFSETQ. The CDR3: CASSLEGGAANYGYTF. The CDR3 nucleotides are TGCGCCAGCAGCCTGGAGGGGGGCGCAGCTAACTATGGCTACACCTTC.

J is TRBJ1-5 and V is TRBV9, with D possibly TRBD1 on 5 matching bases. This CDR3 region has 15 residues. CDR1 is SGDLS and CDR2 is YYNGEE in the germline V gene. The V end lost 4 bases, the J end lost 7 bases, and 18 bases lay between the germline ends. The CDR3 spells CASSRQIGNLQPQHF. In DNA form, the CDR3 reads TGTGCCAGCAGCAGACAGATTGGAAATTTGCAGCCCCAGCATTTT.

The sample holds a few counts of this clone. The rearrangement joins TRBV19 to TRBJ2-7, with TRBD1 matching over 7 bases. The CDR3 runs 13 residues. The trim removed 2 bases at V and 6 bases at J, leaving 4 bases unmatched. Germline V gene data show CDR1 as LNHDA and CDR2 as SQIVND (reference sequence). The CDR3 region is CASSIRTGSEQYF. The DNA for the CDR3 is TGTGCCAGTAGTATAAGGACAGGCAGCGAGCAGTACTTC.

The gene calls are TRBV18 and TRBJ2-1; 14 positions match TRBD2. V shed 6 bases, J shed 8 bases, and the junction held 6 bases outside the gene matches. Germline V gene data show CDR1 as KGHSH and CDR2 as LQKENI. This CDR3 is 15 amino acids long. For the CDR3, the DNA is TGTGCCAGCTCCCGACTAGCGGGAGGGTTCGATGAGCAGTTCTTC. This encodes CASSRLAGGFDEQFF.

The V call is TRBV19, the J call TRBJ1-1; the D gene is possibly TRBD1 (6 bases). Trimming stripped 5 bases from V and 2 bases from J, with 9 bases between. CDR3 length: 13 residues. Germline V gene sequence: CDR1 LNHDA, CDR2 SQIVND (reference sequence). As DNA, the CDR3 is TGTGCCAGTAGTCAGGGGCGAAACACTGAAGCTTTCTTT. As protein: CASSQGRNTEAFF. The full variable domain, with the rest looked up from reference TRBV19 and TRBJ1-1, is DGGITQSPKYLFRKEGQNVTLSCEQNLNHDAMYWYRQDPGQGLRLIYYSQIVNDFQKGDIAEGYSVSREKKESFPLTVTSAQKNPTAFYLCASSQGRNTEAFFGQGTRLTVV.

This clone occurred a few times. The chain carries TRBV29-1 and TRBJ2-5; weak D call: TRBD2 (6 bases). The CDR3 consists of 14 residues. The germline gives CDR1 SQVTM, CDR2 ANQGSEA. Deletions cut 4 bases from V and 3 bases from J, with 15 bases between. The DNA of the CDR3 is TGCAGCGTTGCGTCCGGGAGCCGGGAAGAGACCCAGTACTTC. Amino acids: CSVASGSREETQYF.